This T cell receptor beta chain was sequenced during a study of metastatic and nonmetastatic thyroid tumors. Looking at the study overall: Repertoire comparisons spanned blood and tumor or nodule tissue from malignant and benign thyroid patients.

Notes on the study in general: Reports indicated that malignant thyroid tumors showed significantly higher TCR beta diversity than benign nodules did, in blood and tumor.

Germline assignment: CDR1 MNHEY and CDR2 SMNVEV (reference sequence). This CDR3 is built from 15 residues. V was clipped by 2 bases and J by 5 bases; unmatched bases: 6. TCRdb redid the clone calls on the PCR reads using MiXCR. Among around 50,000 clones listed, 30% were seen once. Ahead of thyroid surgery, no patient had received treatment of any kind. This clone was seen more than once but under ten times. Its antigen is unknown. The genes are TRBV27 and TRBJ2-5; TRBD1 matches at 9 bases. This clonotype was sampled from a female donor with papillary thyroid cancer or a benign thyroid nodule (not recorded which). Some clones in this sample may be carry-over from other donors' samples. The specimen was blood. The CDR3 loop is CASSLDGTGIETQYF. The CDR3 DNA is TGTGCCAGCAGTTTAGATGGGACAGGGATTGAGACCCAGTACTTC.